This T cell receptor beta chain was observed in a study of cytomegalovirus exposure and HLA in healthy donors. Per the germline V gene, CDR1 is SGHTA and CDR2 is FQGNSA. The CDR3 is 14 amino acids. Trimming took 7 bases from V and 2 from J, leaving 15 bases between them. The study ran its PCR with 60 Vbeta and 13 Jbeta primers. Using immunoSEQ multiplex PCR, the repertoire was profiled, and TCRdb retains in-frame clones only, with some absent. The table has more than 150,000 clones, over 65% seen once; the top ten hold 2.6%. The sample was PBMCs. The TCR was taken from a woman aged 45 to 65 in good health and CMV-seropositive. The genes are TRBV7-2 and TRBJ2-7; D is perhaps TRBD1 (6 bases). CDR3 amino acids: CASTPGTPAYEQYF. The CDR3, as DNA: TGTGCCAGCACACCCGGGACACCGGCCTACGAGCAGTACTTC.